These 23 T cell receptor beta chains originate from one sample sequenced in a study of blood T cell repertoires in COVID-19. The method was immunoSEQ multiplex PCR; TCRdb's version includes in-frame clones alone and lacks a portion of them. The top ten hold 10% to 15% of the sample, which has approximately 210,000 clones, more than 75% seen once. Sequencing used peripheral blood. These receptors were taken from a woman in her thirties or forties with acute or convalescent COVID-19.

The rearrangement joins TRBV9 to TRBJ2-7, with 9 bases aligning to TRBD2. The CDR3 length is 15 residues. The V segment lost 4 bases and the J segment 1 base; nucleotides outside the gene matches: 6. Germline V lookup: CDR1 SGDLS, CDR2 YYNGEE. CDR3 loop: CASSPQAGGSYEQYF. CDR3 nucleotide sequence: TGTGCCAGCAGCCCCCAGGCGGGGGGGTCCTACGAGCAGTACTTC.

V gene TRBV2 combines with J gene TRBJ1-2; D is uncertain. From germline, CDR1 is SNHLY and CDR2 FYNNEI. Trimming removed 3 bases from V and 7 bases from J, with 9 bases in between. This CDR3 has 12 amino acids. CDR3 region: CASSDVGGGYTF. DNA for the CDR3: TGTGCCAGCAGTGATGTCGGCGGTGGCTACACCTTC. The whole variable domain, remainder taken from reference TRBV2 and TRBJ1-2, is EPEVTQTPSHQVTQMGQEVILRCVPISNHLYFYWYRQILGQKVEFLVSFYNNEISEKSEIFDDQFSVERPDGSNFTLKIRSTKLEDSAMYFCASSDVGGGYTFGSGTRLTVV.

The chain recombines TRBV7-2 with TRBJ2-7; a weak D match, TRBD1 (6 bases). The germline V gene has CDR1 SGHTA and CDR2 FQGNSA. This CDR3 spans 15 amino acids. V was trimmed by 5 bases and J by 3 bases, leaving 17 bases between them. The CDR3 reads CASSPALGALYEQYF. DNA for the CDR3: TGTGCCAGCAGCCCCGCGTTGGGGGCCCTCTACGAGCAGTACTTC.

Here the CDR3 DNA reads TGTGCCAGCAAGGACAGGGGATGGACCGGGGAGCTGTTTTTT. It specifies CASKDRGWTGELFF. This chain connects TRBV2 to TRBJ2-2, with TRBD1 matching 9 bases. Germline V gene sequence: CDR1 SNHLY, CDR2 FYNNEI. The CDR3 has 14 residues. J gave up 5 bases and V 7 bases, and 5 bases lay outside the gene matches. Full variable domain (rest looked up from reference TRBV2 and TRBJ2-2): EPEVTQTPSHQVTQMGQEVILRCVPISNHLYFYWYRQILGQKVEFLVSFYNNEISEKSEIFDDQFSVERPDGSNFTLKIRSTKLEDSAMYFCASKDRGWTGELFFGEGSRLTVL.

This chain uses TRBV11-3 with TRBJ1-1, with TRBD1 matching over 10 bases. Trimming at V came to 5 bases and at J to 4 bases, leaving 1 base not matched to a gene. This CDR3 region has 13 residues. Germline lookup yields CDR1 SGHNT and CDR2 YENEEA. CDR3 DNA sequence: TGTGCCAGCAGCGGGGACAGGGGCACTGAAGCTTTCTTT. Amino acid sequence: CASSGDRGTEAFF.

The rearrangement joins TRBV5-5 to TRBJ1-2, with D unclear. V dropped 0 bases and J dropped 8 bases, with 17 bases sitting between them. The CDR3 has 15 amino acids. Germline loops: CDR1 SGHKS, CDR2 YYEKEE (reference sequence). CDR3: CASSLDLGATTGYTF. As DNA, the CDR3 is TGTGCCAGCAGCTTGGACCTGGGCGCCACGACGGGCTACACCTTC.

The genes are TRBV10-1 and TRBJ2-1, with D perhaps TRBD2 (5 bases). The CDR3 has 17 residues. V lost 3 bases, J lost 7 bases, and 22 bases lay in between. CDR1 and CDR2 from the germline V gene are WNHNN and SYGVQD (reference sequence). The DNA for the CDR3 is TGCGCCAGCAGTGATGGGGAGATCGGGCTTGATGAAAATGAGCAGTTCTTC. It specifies CASSDGEIGLDENEQFF.

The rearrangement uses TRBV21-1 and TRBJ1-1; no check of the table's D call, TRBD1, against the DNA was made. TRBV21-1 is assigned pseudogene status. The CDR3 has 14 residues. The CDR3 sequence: CASTTQGGDTEAFF. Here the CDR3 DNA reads TGTGCCAGCACAACACAGGGTGGGGACACTGAAGCTTTCTTT.

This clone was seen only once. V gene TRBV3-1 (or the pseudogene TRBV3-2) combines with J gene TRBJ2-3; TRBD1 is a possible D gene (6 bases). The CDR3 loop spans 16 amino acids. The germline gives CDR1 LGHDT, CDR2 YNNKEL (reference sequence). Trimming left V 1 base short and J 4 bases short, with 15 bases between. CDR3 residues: CASSQGSWGRADTQYF. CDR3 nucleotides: TGTGCCAGCAGCCAAGGTTCGTGGGGGCGAGCAGATACGCAGTATTTT.

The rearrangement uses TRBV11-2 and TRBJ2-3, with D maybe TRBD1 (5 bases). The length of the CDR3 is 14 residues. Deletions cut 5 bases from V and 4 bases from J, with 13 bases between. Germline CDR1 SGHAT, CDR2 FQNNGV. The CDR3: CASSQPQGADTQYF. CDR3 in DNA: TGTGCCAGCAGCCAGCCCCAGGGTGCAGATACGCAGTATTTT.

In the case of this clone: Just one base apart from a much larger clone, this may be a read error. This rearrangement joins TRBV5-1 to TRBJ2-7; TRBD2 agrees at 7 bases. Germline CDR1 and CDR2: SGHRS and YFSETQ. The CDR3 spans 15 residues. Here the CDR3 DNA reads TGCGCCAGCAGCCTCCGCAGCGGGAACACCGACGAGCAGTGCTTC. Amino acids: CASSLRSGNTDEQCF.

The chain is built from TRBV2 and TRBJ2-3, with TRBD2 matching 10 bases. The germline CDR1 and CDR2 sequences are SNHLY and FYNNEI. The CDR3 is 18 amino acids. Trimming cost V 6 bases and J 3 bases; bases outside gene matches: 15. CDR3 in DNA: TGTGCCAGCAGCCGACTCGGGGCAGCTAGCGGGGGAACAGATACGCAGTATTTT. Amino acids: CASSRLGAASGGTDTQYF.

CDR3 in DNA: TGTGCCTGGAGTATACGGGACAGCCGGAAGCAGTACTTC. Translating gives CAWSIRDSRKQYF. The rearrangement joins TRBV30 to TRBJ2-7; TRBD1 matches 7 bases. The CDR3 covers 13 residues. J was trimmed by 8 bases and V by 2 bases; bases with no gene match: 9. CDR1 is GTSNPN and CDR2 is SVGIG in the germline V gene (reference sequence).

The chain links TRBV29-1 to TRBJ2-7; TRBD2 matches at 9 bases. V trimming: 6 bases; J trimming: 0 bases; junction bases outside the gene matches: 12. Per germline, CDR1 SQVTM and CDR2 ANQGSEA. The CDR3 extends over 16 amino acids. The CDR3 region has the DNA TGCAGCGTGCTGGGTGAGGCGGGGGGGAGCTCCTACGAGCAGTACTTC. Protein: CSVLGEAGGSSYEQYF.

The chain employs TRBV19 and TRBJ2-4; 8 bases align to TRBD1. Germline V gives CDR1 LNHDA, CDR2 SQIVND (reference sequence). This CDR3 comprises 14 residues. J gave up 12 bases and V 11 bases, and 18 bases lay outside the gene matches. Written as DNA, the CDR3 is TGTGCCGCCAACTCAGGGGGCGGAAATGGTCCTCAGTACTTC. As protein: CAANSGGGNGPQYF.

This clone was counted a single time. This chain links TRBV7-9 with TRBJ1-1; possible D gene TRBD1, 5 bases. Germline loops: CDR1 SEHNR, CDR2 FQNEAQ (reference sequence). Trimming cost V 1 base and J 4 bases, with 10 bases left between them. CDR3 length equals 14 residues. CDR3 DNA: TGTGCCAGCAGCTTAGTGGGGGAGGGCACTGAAGCTTTCTTT. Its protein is CASSLVGEGTEAFF.

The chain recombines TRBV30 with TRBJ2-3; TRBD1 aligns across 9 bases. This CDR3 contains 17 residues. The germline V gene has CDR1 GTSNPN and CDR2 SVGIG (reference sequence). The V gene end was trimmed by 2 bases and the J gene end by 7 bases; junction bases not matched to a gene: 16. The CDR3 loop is CAWSNVVGQGLPYTQYF. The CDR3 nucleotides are TGTGCCTGGAGTAACGTGGTGGGACAGGGTTTACCGTATACGCAGTATTTT. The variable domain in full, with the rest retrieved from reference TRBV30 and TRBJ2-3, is SQTIHQWPATLVQPVGSPLSLECTVEGTSNPNLYWYRQAAGRGLQLLFYSVGIGQISSEVPQNLSASRPQDRQFILSSKKLLLSDSGFYLCAWSNVVGQGLPYTQYFGPGTRLTVL.

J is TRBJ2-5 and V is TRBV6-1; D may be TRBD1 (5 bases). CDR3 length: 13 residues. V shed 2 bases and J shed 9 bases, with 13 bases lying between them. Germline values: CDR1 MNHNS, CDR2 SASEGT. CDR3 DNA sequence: TGTGCCAGCAGTGAAAGCACCGGCAGGGCCCAGTACTTC. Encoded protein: CASSESTGRAQYF.

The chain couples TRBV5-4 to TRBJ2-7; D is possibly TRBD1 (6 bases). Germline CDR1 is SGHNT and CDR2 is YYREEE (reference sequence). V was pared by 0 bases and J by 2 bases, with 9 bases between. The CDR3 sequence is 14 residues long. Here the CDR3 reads CASSLAPGAYEQYF. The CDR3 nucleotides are TGTGCCAGCAGCTTGGCCCCAGGGGCCTACGAGCAGTACTTC.

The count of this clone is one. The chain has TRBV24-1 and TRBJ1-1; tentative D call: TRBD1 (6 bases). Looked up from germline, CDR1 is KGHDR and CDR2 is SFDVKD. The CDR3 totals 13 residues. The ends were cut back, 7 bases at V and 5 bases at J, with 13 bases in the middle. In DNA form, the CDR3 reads TGTGCCACCAGAAGGACAGATGCTACTGAAGCTTTCTTT. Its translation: CATRRTDATEAFF.

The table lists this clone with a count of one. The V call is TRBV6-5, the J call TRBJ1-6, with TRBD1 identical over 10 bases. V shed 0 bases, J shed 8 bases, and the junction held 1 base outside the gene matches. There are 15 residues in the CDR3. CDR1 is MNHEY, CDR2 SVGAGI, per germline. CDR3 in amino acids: CASSYSGTGDSPLHF. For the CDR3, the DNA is TGTGCCAGCAGTTACTCTGGGACAGGGGATTCACCCCTCCACTTT.

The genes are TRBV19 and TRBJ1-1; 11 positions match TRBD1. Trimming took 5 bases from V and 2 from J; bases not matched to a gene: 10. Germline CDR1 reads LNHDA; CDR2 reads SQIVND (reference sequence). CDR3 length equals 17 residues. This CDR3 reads CASSARDRGIGNTEAFF. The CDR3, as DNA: TGTGCCAGTAGTGCCCGGGACAGGGGGATCGGTAACACTGAAGCTTTCTTT.

The CDR3 region has the DNA TGTGCCAGCAGCTTTGACCTGGGAGCGCAGTTAAGCTACGAGCAGTACTTC. Translating gives CASSFDLGAQLSYEQYF. J is TRBJ2-7 and V is TRBV3-1 (or the pseudogene TRBV3-2); tentative D call: TRBD2 (5 bases). The CDR3 is 17 residues long. Per the germline V gene, CDR1 is LGHDT and CDR2 is YNNKEL (reference sequence). With 5 bases removed from V and 3 bases from J, the gap between germline ends came to 23 bases.